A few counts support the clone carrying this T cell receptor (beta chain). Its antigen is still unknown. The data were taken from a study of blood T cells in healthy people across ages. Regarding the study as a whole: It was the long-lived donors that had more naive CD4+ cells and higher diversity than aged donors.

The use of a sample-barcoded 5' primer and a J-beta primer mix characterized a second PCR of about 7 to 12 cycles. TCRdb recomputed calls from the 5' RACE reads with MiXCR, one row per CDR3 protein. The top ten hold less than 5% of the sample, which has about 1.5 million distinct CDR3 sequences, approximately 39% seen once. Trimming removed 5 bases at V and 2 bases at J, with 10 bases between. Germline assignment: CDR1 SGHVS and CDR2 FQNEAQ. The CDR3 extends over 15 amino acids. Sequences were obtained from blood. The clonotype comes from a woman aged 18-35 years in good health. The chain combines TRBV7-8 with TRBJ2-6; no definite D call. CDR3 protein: CASSTRNTGANVLTF. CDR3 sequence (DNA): TGTGCCAGCAGCACCAGAAACACTGGGGCCAACGTCCTGACTTTC.